Presented here are 5 T cell receptor beta chains from one specimen sequenced in a study of sequential checkpoint blockade in melanoma. Method: immunoSEQ multiplex PCR; TCRdb's copy keeps in-frame clones and lacks some. The table includes some 20,000 clones, approximately 79% detected once. Described treatment: randomized to nivolumab then ipilimumab (arm A) or the reverse (arm B). This specimen consisted of CD8+ T cells sorted from blood (inferred from file names), obtained from a patient given nivolumab and ipilimumab in sequence. These receptors were obtained from a human donor with melanoma.

The chain recombines TRBV4-3 with TRBJ1-2; 11 bases line up with TRBD1. The germline V gene encodes CDR1 LGHNA and CDR2 YSLEER. The CDR3 extends over 15 amino acids. Germline trimming cut 4 bases from V and 4 bases from J; bases unmatched to any gene: 5. The CDR3, as DNA: TGCGCCAGCAGCCCAGGACAGGGGGCTTTCTATGGCTACACCTTC. Amino acids: CASSPGQGAFYGYTF.

This clone is a singleton in its sample. This chain uses TRBV7-8 with TRBJ2-5, with 9 bases that match TRBD1. J gave up 6 bases and V 3 bases, and 2 bases lay outside the gene matches. Germline loops: CDR1 SGHVS, CDR2 FQNEAQ. The CDR3 contains 13 residues. CDR3 in amino acids: CASSLDRGKTQYF. As DNA, the CDR3 is TGTGCCAGCAGCTTGGACAGGGGAAAGACCCAGTACTTC. The full variable domain, completed using reference TRBV7-8 and TRBJ2-5, is GAGVSQSPRYKVAKRGQDVALRCDPISGHVSLFWYQQALGQGPEFLTYFQNEAQLDKSGLPSDRFFAERPEGSVSTLKIQRTQQEDSAVYLCASSLDRGKTQYFGPGTRLLVL.

This clone has just a few counts. The chain recombines TRBV6-4 with TRBJ2-3; weak D call: TRBD2 (6 bases). CDR1 and CDR2 (germline): MRHNA, SNTAGT. Between the trimmed V and J ends, which lost 6 bases and 6 bases, there was a span of 13 bases. The CDR3 runs 13 residues. The chain's CDR3 is CASSLGGTDTQYF. The CDR3 DNA is TGTGCCAGCAGCCTCGGGGGAACGGATACGCAGTATTTT.

V gene TRBV27 combines with J gene TRBJ2-2; perhaps TRBD2 as D (5 bases). This CDR3 region has 12 residues. Germline assignment: CDR1 MNHEY and CDR2 SMNVEV (reference sequence). Trimming cost V 6 bases and J 7 bases, with 9 bases left between them. The CDR3 reads CASRQEGGELFF. Here the CDR3 DNA reads TGTGCCAGCAGGCAAGAGGGCGGGGAGCTGTTTTTT.

The chain joins TRBV4-3 to TRBJ2-2; TRBD1 aligns across 8 bases. V was clipped by 2 bases and J by 0 bases; unmatched bases: 14. Germline V gives CDR1 LGHNA, CDR2 YSLEER. This CDR3 has 20 residues. The CDR3 nucleotides are TGCGCCAGCAGCCAATCTCCAGGGGGCACCAGCTTCGCGAACACCGGGGAGCTGTTTTTT. Protein: CASSQSPGGTSFANTGELFF.